This T cell receptor (beta chain) was identified during a study of T-cell reconstitution after alpha-beta-depleted transplantation in children. Unique molecular identifiers were built into the TCRbeta library. TCRdb re-called the PCR reads through MiXCR, storing one row per CDR3 protein. The sample shows hundreds of thousands of distinct CDR3 sequences, roughly 15% of them seen only once. In its sample, this clonotype was seen many times. The CDR3 is 13 amino acids. V was trimmed by 4 bases and J by 0 bases, leaving 7 bases between them. Germline V gene sequence: CDR1 SGHDT, CDR2 YYEEEE. The receptor's source is a male patient aged 2 to 10 who had a stem cell transplant for acute lymphoblastic leukemia, so the T cells may come from the graft donor. The sample in question was PBMCs, mostly from graft donor cells, obtained 360 days after TCRalphabeta/CD19-depleted stem cell transplant. The chain is built from TRBV5-6 and TRBJ1-1; D uncertain. CDR3 protein: CASSRFLNTEAFF. The CDR3 bases are TGTGCCAGCAGCCGGTTTCTGAACACTGAAGCTTTCTTT.